The rows below give T cell receptor beta chains drawn from one sample of a study of blood T cell repertoires in COVID-19. Some clones are missing from TCRdb's copy, which holds only in-frame ones; the method was immunoSEQ multiplex PCR. Here the sample spans about 190,000 clones, around 91% being singletons. Source material: peripheral blood. These receptors came from a man in his fifties with acute or convalescent COVID-19. Each CDR3 is given with its conserved first and last residue. The D gene is left open where the match is weak. Size is omitted from some rows. Given values are once, few, many or a class for expanded clones.

-	TRBJ2-1	-	TRBV7-8	TGTGCCAGCAGCTCCTACAGGCTAAGCTCCTACAATGAGCAGTTCTTC	CASSSYRLSSYNEQFF
-	TRBJ2-1	TRBD1	TRBV6-6	TGTGCCAGCAGTTACGGCCACAGGGGGAACTACAATGAGCAGTTCTTC	CASSYGHRGNYNEQFF
-	TRBJ1-5	-	TRBV9	TGTGCCAGCAGCGTAGACAGCTATCAGCCCCAGCATTTT	CASSVDSYQPQHF
-	TRBJ2-7	TRBD1	TRBV27	TGTGCCAGCAGTATGGACAGGGGAAGGTACGAGCAGTACTTC	CASSMDRGRYEQYF
-	TRBJ2-2	-	TRBV7-2	TGTGCCAGCAGGACGAGCGGGAACACCGGGGAGCTGTTTTTT	CASRTSGNTGELFF
-	TRBJ2-7	TRBD2	TRBV10-3	TGTGCCATCAGTGAAGTAGCGGGAACGGGCGAGCAGTACTTC	CAISEVAGTGEQYF
-	TRBJ1-3	-	TRBV30	TGTGCCTGGAGGCTAAAAGGTTGGCGGGGAAACACCATATATTTT	CAWRLKGWRGNTIYF
-	TRBJ2-7	TRBD2	TRBV7-9	TGTGCCAGCAGCCGATCGGAGAGCGGGGTAGAGCAGTACTTC	CASSRSESGVEQYF
-	TRBJ2-1	TRBD1	TRBV6-2/TRBV6-3	TGTGCCAGCAGTTACGTGGGACAGGGGATTGAGCAGTTCTTC	CASSYVGQGIEQFF
once	TRBJ2-3	TRBD1	TRBV29-1	TGCAGCGAAGGACAGGGGAGCGCAGATACGCAGTATTTT	CSEGQGSADTQYF
few	TRBJ1-5	-	TRBV9	TGTGCCAGCAGCGTAACCGGGGGCAATCAGCCCCAGCATTTT	CASSVTGGNQPQHF
-	TRBJ1-5	TRBD1	TRBV5-8	TGTGCCAGCAGCAAGGACAGGAATCAGCCCCAGCATTTT	CASSKDRNQPQHF
-	TRBJ2-2	-	TRBV9	TGTGCCAGCGGGAGGGGGGCCGGGGAGCTGTTTTTT	CASGRGAGELFF
-	TRBJ2-4	-	TRBV10-3	TGTGCCATCAGTGAGACGTCAGGGGCCCTTAAAAACATTCAGTACTTC	CAISETSGALKNIQYF
-	TRBJ1-1	-	TRBV7-2	TGTGCCAGCAGCCCACAGGGTGTAGTTAGGTCCGCTGAAGCTTTCTTT	CASSPQGVVRSAEAFF
-	TRBJ2-3	TRBD2	TRBV5-4	TGTGCCAGCAGCTTGGGGCGGGAGGGCACAGATACGCAGTATTTT	CASSLGREGTDTQYF
once	TRBJ2-7	TRBD1	TRBV7-3	TGTGCCAGCAGCTCAGGGGGTTCCAAGCAGTACTTC	CASSSGGSKQYF
-	TRBJ1-2	-	TRBV3-1/TRBV3-2	TGTGCCAGCAGCCAAGATGCCCAGGTCTGGGGCGCGCCCTATGGCTACACCTTC	CASSQDAQVWGAPYGYTF
-	TRBJ2-2	-	TRBV7-3	TGTGCCAGCAGCCATTTCGGGGAGAACACCGGGGAGCTGTTTTTT	CASSHFGENTGELFF
-	TRBJ2-1	TRBD1	TRBV9	TGTGCCAGCAGCCCGGGACAGGGGGACAATGAGCAGTTCTTC	CASSPGQGDNEQFF
-	TRBJ2-7	TRBD1	TRBV12-5	TGTGCTAGTGGTTCCGGACCGTACAGGGGAAAAACCTACGAGCAGTACTTC	CASGSGPYRGKTYEQYF
-	TRBJ1-1	TRBD1	TRBV5-5	TGTGCCAGCACCTCCCTATACACAGGGGTCACTGAAGCTTTCTTT	CASTSLYTGVTEAFF
few	TRBJ1-1	-	TRBV5-1	TGCGCCAGCAGCGCGGACAGGAACACTGAAGCTTTCTTT	CASSADRNTEAFF
-	TRBJ1-5	-	TRBV27	TGTGCCAGCAGCCGCGGAGGGAGCAATCAGCCCCAGCATTTT	CASSRGGSNQPQHF
-	TRBJ1-1	-	TRBV18	TGTGCCAGCTCCCCTTTCGGAGGGCAGACTGAAGCTTTCTTT	CASSPFGGQTEAFF
-	TRBJ1-3	TRBD1	TRBV28	TGTGCCAGCAGACAGGGGGCCGCAAACACCATATATTTT	CASRQGAANTIYF
-	TRBJ1-2	TRBD1	TRBV28	TGTGCCAGCAAGCCCCAACAGGGGGCCTATGGCTACACCTTC	CASKPQQGAYGYTF
-	TRBJ2-1	-	TRBV10-3	TGTGCCATCAGTGAGCCAGACAGTTACAATGAGCAGTTCTTC	CAISEPDSYNEQFF
-	TRBJ1-1	-	TRBV18	TGTGCCAGCTCCCCGCCGACTTCCAGCGACAACACTGAAGCTTTCTTT	CASSPPTSSDNTEAFF